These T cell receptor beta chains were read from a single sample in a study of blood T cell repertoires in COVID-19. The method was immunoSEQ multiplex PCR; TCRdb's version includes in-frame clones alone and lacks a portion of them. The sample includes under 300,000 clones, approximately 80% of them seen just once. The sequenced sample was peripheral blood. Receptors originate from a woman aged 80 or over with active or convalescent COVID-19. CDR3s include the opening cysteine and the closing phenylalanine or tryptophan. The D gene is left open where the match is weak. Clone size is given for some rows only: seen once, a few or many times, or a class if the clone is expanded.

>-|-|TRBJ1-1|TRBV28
CASSSPPGGGNTEAFF
TGTGCCAGCAGTAGCCCCCCCGGGGGGGGAAACACTGAAGCTTTCTTT
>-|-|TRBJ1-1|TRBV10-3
CAISESGRGNTEAFF
TGTGCCATCAGTGAGTCGGGGAGGGGGAACACTGAAGCTTTCTTT
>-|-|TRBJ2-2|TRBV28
CASSLLHRYTGELFF
TGTGCCAGCAGTTTATTGCACAGATACACCGGGGAGCTGTTTTTT
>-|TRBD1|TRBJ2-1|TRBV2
CASSVDRAGAEEQFF
TGTGCCAGCAGTGTCGACAGGGCTGGCGCGGAAGAGCAGTTCTTC
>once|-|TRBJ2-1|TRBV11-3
CASSQNQGGSEQFF
TGTGCCAGCAGCCAGAATCAAGGGGGAAGTGAGCAGTTCTTC
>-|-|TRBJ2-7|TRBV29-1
CSVGSRTSYEQYF
TGCAGCGTTGGTAGCAGAACCTCCTACGAGCAGTACTTC
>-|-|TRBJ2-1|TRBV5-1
CASSLGVGRGYNEQFF
TGCGCCAGCAGCTTGGGTGTCGGGAGAGGCTACAATGAGCAGTTCTTC
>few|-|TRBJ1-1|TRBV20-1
CSAKFAEAFF
TGCAGCGCGAAATTTGCTGAAGCTTTCTTT
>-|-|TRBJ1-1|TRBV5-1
CASSLVLAANTEAFF
TGCGCCAGCAGCTTGGTGTTGGCCGCCAACACTGAAGCTTTCTTT
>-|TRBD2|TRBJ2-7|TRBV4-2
CASSYTTSGRYEQYF
TGTGCCAGCAGCTATACGACTAGCGGGAGGTACGAGCAGTACTTC
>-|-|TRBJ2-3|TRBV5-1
CASSLAVAEAQYF
TGCGCCAGCAGCTTGGCCGTCGCTGAGGCGCAGTATTTT
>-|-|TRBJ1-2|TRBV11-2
CASSLEGSRSNYGYTF
TGTGCCAGCAGCTTAGAGGGCAGTCGCTCTAACTATGGCTACACCTTC
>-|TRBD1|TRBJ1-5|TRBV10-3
CAISEGTGEQPQHF
TGTGCCATCAGTGAAGGAACAGGGGAGCAGCCCCAGCATTTT
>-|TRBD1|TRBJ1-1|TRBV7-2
CASSQRQGRHTEAFF
TGTGCCAGCAGCCAACGACAGGGAAGGCACACTGAAGCTTTCTTT
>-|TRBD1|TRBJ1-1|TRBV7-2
CASSSRTGWNTEAFF
TGTGCCAGCAGCTCAAGGACAGGTTGGAACACTGAAGCTTTCTTT
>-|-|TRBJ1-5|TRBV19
CASSILQDNQPQHF
TGTGCCAGTAGTATATTGCAGGACAATCAGCCCCAGCATTTT
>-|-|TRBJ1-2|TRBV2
CASSDQVGNRESTF
TGTGCCAGCAGTGATCAGGTCGGCAACAGGGAGAGCACCTTC
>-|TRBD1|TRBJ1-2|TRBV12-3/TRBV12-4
CASSDRGRGYTF
TGTGCCAGCAGCGACAGGGGTCGTGGCTACACCTTC
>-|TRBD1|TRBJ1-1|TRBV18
CASSRGPPMNTEAFF
TGTGCCAGCTCAAGGGGGCCCCCTATGAACACTGAAGCTTTCTTT
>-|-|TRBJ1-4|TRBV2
CASSREGGNEKLFF
TGTGCCAGCAGCAGAGAGGGTGGTAATGAAAAACTGTTTTTT
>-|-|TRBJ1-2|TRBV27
CASSSGGNYGYTF
TGTGCCAGCAGCTCGGGAGGGAACTATGGCTACACCTTC
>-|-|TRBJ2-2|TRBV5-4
CASSFYGLNTGELFF
TGTGCCAGCAGCTTCTACGGTCTGAACACCGGGGAGCTGTTTTTT
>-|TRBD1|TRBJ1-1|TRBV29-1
CSVLRGRGTEAFF
TGCAGCGTTCTTAGGGGGCGCGGGACTGAAGCTTTCTTT
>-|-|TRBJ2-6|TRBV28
CASKRWQLGTAGANVLTF
TGTGCCAGCAAAAGGTGGCAGCTAGGAACTGCTGGGGCCAACGTCCTGACTTTC
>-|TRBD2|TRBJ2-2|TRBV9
CASSAGLAGVGELFF
TGTGCCAGCAGCGCAGGTCTAGCGGGGGTCGGGGAGCTGTTTTTT
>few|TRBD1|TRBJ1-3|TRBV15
CATSRGQGGGNTIYF
TGTGCCACCAGCAGAGGACAGGGGGGTGGAAACACCATATATTTT
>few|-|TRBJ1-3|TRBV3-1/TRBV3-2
CASSETPVSGNTIYF
TGTGCCAGCAGCGAGACACCGGTCTCTGGAAACACCATATATTTT
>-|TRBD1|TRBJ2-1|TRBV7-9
CASSPGTDNEQFF
TGTGCCAGCAGCCCGGGGACAGACAATGAGCAGTTCTTC
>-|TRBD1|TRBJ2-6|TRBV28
CASSTLTGGRSGANVLTF
TGTGCCAGCAGTACCCTGACAGGGGGGAGATCTGGGGCCAACGTCCTGACTTTC
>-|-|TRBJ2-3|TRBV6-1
CASSEGLLTDTQYF
TGTGCCAGCAGTGAAGGGCTGCTCACAGATACGCAGTATTTT
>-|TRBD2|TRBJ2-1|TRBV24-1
CATSDLPLSSGSGEQFF
TGTGCCACCAGTGATTTGCCGCTCTCTAGCGGGAGTGGCGAGCAGTTCTTC
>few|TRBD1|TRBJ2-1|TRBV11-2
CASSFGQVSSYNEQFF
TGTGCCAGCAGCTTCGGACAGGTGAGCTCCTACAATGAGCAGTTCTTC
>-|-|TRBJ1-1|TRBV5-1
CASSLGGIGQYTEAFF
TGCGCCAGCAGCTTGGGGGGGATTGGACAGTACACTGAAGCTTTCTTT
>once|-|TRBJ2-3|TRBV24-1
CATSALGGGPSTDTQYF
TGTGCCACCAGTGCCTTAGGAGGGGGCCCTAGCACAGATACGCAGTATTTT
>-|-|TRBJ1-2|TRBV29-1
CSANLRGSNYGYTF
TGCAGCGCTAACTTACGGGGTTCTAACTATGGCTACACCTTC
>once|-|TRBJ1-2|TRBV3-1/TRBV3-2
CASSQEAVRNYYGYTF
TGTGCCAGCAGCCAAGAAGCGGTGAGGAACTACTATGGCTACACCTTC
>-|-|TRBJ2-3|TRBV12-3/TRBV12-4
CASSQAAPTQYF
TGTGCCAGCAGTCAAGCGGCGCCAACGCAGTATTTT
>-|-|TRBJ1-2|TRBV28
CASRQGRWNYGYTF
TGTGCCAGCAGGCAGGGTCGGTGGAACTATGGCTACACCTTC
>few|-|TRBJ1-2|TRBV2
CASSKTNYNGYTF
TGTGCCAGCAGTAAGACAAATTATAATGGCTACACCTTC
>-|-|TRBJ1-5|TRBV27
CASSVQGTGNQPQHF
TGTGCCAGCAGTGTACAGGGTACTGGCAATCAGCCCCAGCATTTT
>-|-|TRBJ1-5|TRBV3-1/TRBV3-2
CASSQDLGQPQHF
TGTGCCAGCAGCCAAGATCTAGGTCAGCCCCAGCATTTT
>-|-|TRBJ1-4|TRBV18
CASSPRRSSNEKLFF
TGTGCCAGCTCACCCCGAAGGAGTTCTAATGAAAAACTGTTTTTT
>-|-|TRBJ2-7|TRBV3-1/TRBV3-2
CASSQVYEQYF
TGTGCCAGCAGCCAAGTATATGAGCAGTACTTC
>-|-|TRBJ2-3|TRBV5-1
CASSLGLAVGTDTQYF
TGCGCCAGCAGCTTGGGATTAGCGGTAGGCACAGATACGCAGTATTTT
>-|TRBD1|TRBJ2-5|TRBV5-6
CASSMWTGRETQYF
TGTGCCAGCAGCATGTGGACAGGGCGGGAGACCCAGTACTTC
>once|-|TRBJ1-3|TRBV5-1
CASHTGGEGNTIYF
TGCGCCAGCCACACCGGTGGAGAGGGTAACACCATATATTTT
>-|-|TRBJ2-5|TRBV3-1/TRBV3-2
CASSAQLKETQYF
TGTGCCAGCAGCGCCCAACTAAAAGAGACCCAGTACTTC
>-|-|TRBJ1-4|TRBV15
CATSRDFSEKLFF
TGTGCCACCAGCAGAGATTTTTCGGAAAAACTGTTTTTT
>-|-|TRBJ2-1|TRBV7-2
CASARGSAFDNEQFF
TGTGCCAGCGCCCGGGGAAGCGCGTTTGACAATGAGCAGTTCTTC
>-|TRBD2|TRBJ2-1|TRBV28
CATRGPERSGRASYNEQFF
TGTGCCACCCGAGGCCCTGAACGGAGCGGGAGGGCTAGCTACAATGAGCAGTTCTTC
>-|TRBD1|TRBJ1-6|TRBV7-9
CASSLKETGVSPLHF
TGTGCCAGCAGCTTAAAGGAGACAGGGGTCTCACCCCTCCACTTT
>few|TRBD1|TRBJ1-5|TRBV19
CASTPGQGANQPQHF
TGTGCCAGTACGCCGGGACAGGGCGCAAATCAGCCCCAGCATTTT
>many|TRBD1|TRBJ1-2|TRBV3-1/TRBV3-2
CASSPGTGGYGYTF
TGTGCCAGCAGCCCCGGGACAGGGGGCTATGGCTACACCTTC
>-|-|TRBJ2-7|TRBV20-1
CSASLGGYEQYF
TGCAGTGCTAGTCTAGGGGGCTACGAGCAGTACTTC
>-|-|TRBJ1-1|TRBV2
CASRKSPMNTEAFF
TGTGCCAGCAGGAAATCCCCTATGAACACTGAAGCTTTCTTT
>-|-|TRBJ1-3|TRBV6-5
CASRKTGFSGNTIYF
TGTGCCAGCAGGAAAACTGGTTTCTCTGGAAACACCATATATTTT
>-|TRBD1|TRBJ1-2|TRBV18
CASSAAGTGANYGYTF
TGTGCCAGCTCAGCTGCCGGGACAGGGGCTAACTATGGCTACACCTTC